Listed here are 18 T cell receptor beta chains from one sample, sequenced in a study of T cells in Graves' hyperthyroidism and ophthalmopathy. Researchers amplified the TCR beta CDR3 regions from RNA transcripts. The TCR CDR3 was amplified in a first-round RT-PCR using the HTBI primer set. TCRdb called the multiplex PCR reads again in MiXCR, with one record for every CDR3 protein. The data hold hundreds of thousands of distinct CDR3 sequences, with 12% to 15% observed a single time. What was sequenced was blood. The receptors derive from a woman aged 18-29 years with Graves' hyperthyroidism.

A few counts support this clonotype. Written as DNA, the CDR3 is TGTGCCAGCGGTCCGGGTGATGCGGGAAGAGAGACCCAGTACTTC. Protein sequence: CASGPGDAGRETQYF. V and J are TRBV28 and TRBJ2-5, with D perhaps matching TRBD2 (6 bases). Germline-derived CDR1 and CDR2 are MDHEN and SYDVKM. V shed 8 bases and J shed 4 bases, with 20 bases lying between them. The length of the CDR3 is 15 residues.

V usage is TRBV7-9 and J usage is TRBJ2-6; D ambiguous. The CDR3 sequence is 13 residues long. CDR1 SEHNR and CDR2 FQNEAQ come from the germline V gene (reference sequence). The V and J ends lost 10 bases and 2 bases respectively, with 9 bases between them. The CDR3 loop is CATGIPGANVLTF. CDR3 DNA: TGTGCCACGGGCATACCTGGGGCCAACGTCCTGACTTTC.

The J gene is TRBJ2-1, the V gene TRBV20-1; TRBD1 agrees at 8 bases. The CDR3 runs to 14 residues. Germline V gene lookup returns CDR1 DFQATT and CDR2 SNEGSKA (reference sequence). V shed 3 bases and J 4 bases; nucleotides not matched to a gene: 5. CDR3 region: CSARRQGAYNEQFF. CDR3 coding DNA: TGCAGTGCTAGGCGGCAGGGGGCTTACAATGAGCAGTTCTTC.

Remarks on this clonotype: Here the CDR3 omits its conserved ending phenylalanine or tryptophan, so a read error is the likely source. The rearrangement links TRBV6-2 or TRBV6-3 to TRBJ1-6, with D possibly TRBD1 on 5 matching bases. Trimming stripped 7 bases from V and 8 bases from J, with 15 bases between. Germline V gives CDR1 MNHEY, CDR2 SVGEGT. The CDR3 has 14 amino acids. The CDR3 region has the DNA TGTGCCAGCAACAGACAGCTGATGGATTCACCCCTCCACCTT. Protein product: CASNRQLMDSPLHL.

This clonotype was recorded at least ten times. The chain joins TRBV20-1 to TRBJ2-1; D is unclear. Looked up from germline, CDR1 is DFQATT and CDR2 is SNEGSKA (reference sequence). There are 10 residues in the CDR3. For the CDR3, the DNA is TGCAGCTCCCGGGCAGATGAGCAGTTCTTC. Encoded protein: CSSRADEQFF.

The chain recombines TRBV6-1 with TRBJ1-5, with a tentative D call TRBD1 (5 bases). Between the trimmed V and J ends, which lost 7 bases and 6 bases, there was a span of 16 bases. This CDR3 contains 14 residues. CDR1 MNHNS and CDR2 SASEGT come from the germline V gene. The CDR3 DNA reads as TGTGCCAGCAAGCCGGGGACCGTGGGTCAGCCCCAGCATTTT. Amino acids: CASKPGTVGQPQHF.

There are a few counts of this clonotype. A read error may explain this, as a much larger clone is one base away. The chain has TRBV5-1 and TRBJ1-1; D might be TRBD1 (5 bases). The CDR3 consists of 14 residues. The germline gives CDR1 SGHRS, CDR2 YFSETQ. As DNA, the CDR3 is TGCGTCAGCAGCGACGGCGGGGGGAACACTGAAGCTTTCTTT. Translating it yields CVSSDGGGNTEAFF.

This clonotype has a count of ten or more. The J gene is TRBJ2-3, the V gene TRBV28, with D possibly matching TRBD1 (6 bases). CDR1 and CDR2 from the germline V gene are MDHEN and SYDVKM. CDR3 size: 16 residues. With 6 bases removed from V and 0 bases from J, the gap between germline ends came to 16 bases. CDR3 loop: CASSHQTGTSTDTQYF. In DNA form, the CDR3 reads TGTGCCAGCAGCCACCAGACAGGAACTAGCACAGATACGCAGTATTTT.

This clonotype has at least ten counts. This chain uses TRBV3-1 with TRBJ1-3; D is possibly TRBD1 (5 bases). Germline-derived CDR1 and CDR2 are LGHDT and YNNKEL (reference sequence). This CDR3 contains 12 residues. Trimming shortened V by 7 bases and J by 7 bases, and 11 bases separated the two germline ends. The CDR3 loop is CASKQGANTIYF. The DNA of the CDR3 is TGTGCCAGCAAACAAGGGGCGAACACCATATATTTT. Complete variable domain (other parts from reference TRBV3-1 and TRBJ1-3): DTAVSQTPKYLVTQMGNDKSIKCEQNLGHDTMYWYKQDSKKFLKIMFSYNNKELIINETVPNRFSPKSPDKAHLNLHINSLELGDSAVYFCASKQGANTIYFGEGSWLTVV.

This clonotype was counted a few times. Here the CDR3 DNA reads TGTGCCACCAGAGGGACAGGGTCGGCCGGGGAGCTGTTTTTT. It is translated as CATRGTGSAGELFF. V usage is TRBV24-1 and J usage is TRBJ2-2; 9 bases agree with TRBD1. Germline V gene data show CDR1 as KGHDR and CDR2 as SFDVKD. Losses at the gene ends were 7 bases for V and 6 bases for J; bases not matched to a gene: 5. The CDR3 covers 14 residues.

This clonotype has ten or more counts. In DNA, the CDR3 is TGTGCCAGCAGTTACTCGTGGGCGGGGAACACTGAAGCTTTCTTT. Encoded protein: CASSYSWAGNTEAFF. The chain employs TRBV6-6 and TRBJ1-1; D gene uncertain. V lost 0 bases, J lost 1 base, and 9 bases lay in between. Germline lookup yields CDR1 MNHNY and CDR2 SVGAGI (reference sequence). This CDR3 is built from 15 residues.

The CDR3 sequence is CASSFGDTGTGQNTQYF. For the CDR3, the DNA is TGTGCCAGCAGCTTTGGGGATACCGGGACAGGGCAAAATACGCAGTATTTT. The chain is built from TRBV7-2 and TRBJ2-3; TRBD1 aligns across 9 bases. CDR3 length: 17 residues. V trimming: 3 bases; J trimming: 7 bases; junction bases outside the gene matches: 14. Germline CDR1 SGHTA, CDR2 FQGNSA. The variable domain in full, with the rest retrieved from reference TRBV7-2 and TRBJ2-3, is GAGVSQSPSNKVTEKGKDVELRCDPISGHTALYWYRQSLGQGLEFLIYFQGNSAPDKSGLPSDRFSAERTGGSVSTLTIQRTQQEDSAVYLCASSFGDTGTGQNTQYFGPGTRLTVL.

The chain employs TRBV24-1 and TRBJ1-5; TRBD1 is a possible D gene (5 bases). Germline CDR1 KGHDR, CDR2 SFDVKD. The CDR3 has 11 residues. The V and J ends lost 5 bases and 11 bases respectively, with 9 bases between them. Here the CDR3 DNA reads TGTGCCACCAGTGCCGGGGGTTCCCAGCATTTT. Amino acids: CATSAGGSQHF.

The chain employs TRBV29-1 and TRBJ2-1, with D perhaps given as TRBD1 or TRBD2 (5 bases each). Germline values: CDR1 SQVTM, CDR2 ANQGSEA. There are 14 residues in the CDR3. V shed 7 bases and J shed 0 bases, with 13 bases lying between them. CDR3 sequence: CSARGASSYNEQFF. CDR3 in DNA: TGCAGCGCCCGAGGGGCTAGCTCCTACAATGAGCAGTTCTTC.

This clonotype was seen at least ten times. This chain joins TRBV20-1 and TRBJ1-1; 11 bases agree with TRBD1. This CDR3 is 15 amino acids long. Germline V gene data show CDR1 as DFQATT and CDR2 as SNEGSKA (reference sequence). The V segment lost 0 bases and the J segment 5 bases; nucleotides outside the gene matches: 5. The CDR3 sequence is CSARDPGDRGTEAFF. CDR3 bases: TGCAGTGCTAGAGATCCAGGGGACAGGGGGACTGAAGCTTTCTTT.

V and J are TRBV27 and TRBJ1-5; D call uncertain. In germline, CDR1 is MNHEY, CDR2 SMNVEV (reference sequence). This CDR3 comprises 12 residues. Deletions cut 9 bases from V and 6 bases from J, with 12 bases between. CDR3: CASGIGGQPQHF. The CDR3 region has the DNA TGTGCCAGTGGGATAGGAGGTCAGCCCCAGCATTTT.

The chain uses TRBV18 and TRBJ2-1; D is perhaps TRBD2 (7 bases). Trimming left V 1 base short and J 7 bases short, with 20 bases between. Germline lookup yields CDR1 KGHSH and CDR2 LQKENI. This CDR3 contains 17 residues. The CDR3 sequence is CASSPRAAGALRNEQFF. The CDR3, as DNA: TGTGCCAGCTCACCACGAGCGGCGGGGGCGTTGAGAAATGAGCAGTTCTTC. The full variable domain, its missing parts supplied by reference TRBV18 and TRBJ2-1, is NAGVMQNPRHLVRRRGQEARLRCSPMKGHSHVYWYRQLPEEGLKFMVYLQKENIIDESGMPKERFSAEFPKEGPSILRIQQVVRGDSAAYFCASSPRAAGALRNEQFFGPGTRLTVL.

The sample holds a few counts of this clonotype. V usage is TRBV6-2 or TRBV6-3 and J usage is TRBJ1-5; tentatively, D is TRBD1 (5 bases). V was pared by 10 bases and J by 4 bases, with 11 bases between. CDR1 MNHEY and CDR2 SVGEGT come from the germline V gene. The CDR3 has 12 amino acids. This chain's CDR3 is CATRGLNQPQHF. The CDR3 nucleotides read TGTGCCACCCGGGGCCTAAATCAGCCCCAGCATTTT.